The entry that follows covers one T cell receptor (beta chain) sequence. As yet, its antigen is unknown. Clones were sequenced by immunoSEQ multiplex PCR, and TCRdb holds only the in-frame ones, with some missing. The sample includes thousands of clones, around 68% of them seen just once. The sample comes from a study of coeliac disease. General study findings and limits: Intraepithelial and lamina propria fractions were not highly pure. Most TRB amino acid sequences occurred in only one sample. Lower clonality than controls marked TRB and TRG repertoires from active celiac intraepithelial and lamina propria samples.

The sample taken for sequencing was lamina propria lymphocytes from the gut. This clonotype was obtained from a woman aged 18-30 years with active celiac disease.

CDR3 nucleotide sequence: TGTGCCAGCAGCTCCCACCCCGACAGGCCCGGGACCCAGTACTTC. It encodes CASSSHPDRPGTQYF. This chain joins TRBV5-4 and TRBJ2-5, with D perhaps TRBD1 (6 bases). Trimming removed 3 bases at V and 7 bases at J, with 19 bases between. Germline assignment: CDR1 SGHNT and CDR2 YYREEE (reference sequence). The length of the CDR3 is 15 residues.